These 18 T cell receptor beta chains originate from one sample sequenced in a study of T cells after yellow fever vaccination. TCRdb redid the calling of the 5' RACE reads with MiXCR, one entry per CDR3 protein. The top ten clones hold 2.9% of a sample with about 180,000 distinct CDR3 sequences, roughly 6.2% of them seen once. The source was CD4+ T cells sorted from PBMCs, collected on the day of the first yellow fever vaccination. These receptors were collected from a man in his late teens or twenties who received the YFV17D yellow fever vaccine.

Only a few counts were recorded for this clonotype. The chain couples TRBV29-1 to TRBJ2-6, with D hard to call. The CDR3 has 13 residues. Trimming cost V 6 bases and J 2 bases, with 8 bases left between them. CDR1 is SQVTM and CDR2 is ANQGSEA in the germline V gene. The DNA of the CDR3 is TGCAGCGTCTGGGCCGCTGGGGCCAACGTCCTGACTTTC. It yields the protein CSVWAAGANVLTF. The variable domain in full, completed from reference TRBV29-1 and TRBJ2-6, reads SAVISQKPSRDICQRGTSLTIQCQVDSQVTMMFWYRQQPGQSLTLIATANQGSEATYESGFVIDKFPISRPNLTFSTLTVSNMSPEDSSIYLCSVWAAGANVLTFGAGSRLTVL.

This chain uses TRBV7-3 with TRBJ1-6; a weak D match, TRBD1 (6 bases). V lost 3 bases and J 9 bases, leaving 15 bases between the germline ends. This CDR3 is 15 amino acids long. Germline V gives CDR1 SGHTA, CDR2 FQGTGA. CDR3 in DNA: TGTGCCAGCAGCTTGGGGGCAGGAAAAGGTTCACCCCTCCACTTT. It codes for CASSLGAGKGSPLHF.

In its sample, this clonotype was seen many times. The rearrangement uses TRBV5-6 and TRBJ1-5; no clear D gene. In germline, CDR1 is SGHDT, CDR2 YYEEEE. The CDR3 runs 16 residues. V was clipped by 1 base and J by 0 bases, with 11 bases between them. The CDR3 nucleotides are TGTGCCAGCAGCTTGTGGGCAGCCTTTAGCAATCAGCCCCAGCATTTT. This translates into CASSLWAAFSNQPQHF.

The CDR3 DNA sequence: TGCAGTGCTAATAGGGGGATGTTTCAGCCCCAGCATTTT. Translating gives CSANRGMFQPQHF. The chain couples TRBV20-1 to TRBJ1-5, with D possibly being TRBD1 (6 bases). This CDR3 is 13 amino acids long. V was shortened by 4 bases and J by 6 bases, with 13 bases between the two germline ends. Looked up from germline, CDR1 is DFQATT and CDR2 is SNEGSKA (reference sequence).

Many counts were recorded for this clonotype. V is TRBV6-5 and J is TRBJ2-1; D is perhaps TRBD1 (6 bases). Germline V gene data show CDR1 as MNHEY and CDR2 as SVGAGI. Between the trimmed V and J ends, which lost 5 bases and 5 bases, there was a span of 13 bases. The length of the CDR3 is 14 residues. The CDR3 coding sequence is TGTGCCAGCAGTCTACAGGGTCGCGACAATGAGCAGTTCTTC. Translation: CASSLQGRDNEQFF.

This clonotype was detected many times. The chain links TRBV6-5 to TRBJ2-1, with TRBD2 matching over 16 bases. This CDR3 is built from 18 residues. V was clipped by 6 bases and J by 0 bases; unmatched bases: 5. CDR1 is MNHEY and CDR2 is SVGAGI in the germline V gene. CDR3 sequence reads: CASRRGLAGGSSYNEQFF. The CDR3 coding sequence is TGTGCCAGCAGGAGGGGACTAGCGGGGGGGAGCTCCTACAATGAGCAGTTCTTC.

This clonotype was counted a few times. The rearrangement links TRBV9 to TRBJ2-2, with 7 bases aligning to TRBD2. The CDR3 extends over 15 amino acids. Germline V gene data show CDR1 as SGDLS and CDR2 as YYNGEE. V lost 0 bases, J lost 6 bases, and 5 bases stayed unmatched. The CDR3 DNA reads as TGTGCCAGCAGCGTAGATCGGGGGGTAGCCGGGGAGCTGTTTTTT. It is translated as CASSVDRGVAGELFF. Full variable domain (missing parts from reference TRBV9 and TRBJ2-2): DSGVTQTPKHLITATGQRVTLRCSPRSGDLSVYWYQQSLDQGLQFLIQYYNGEERAKGNILERFSAQQFPDLHSELNLSSLELGDSALYFCASSVDRGVAGELFFGEGSRLTVL.

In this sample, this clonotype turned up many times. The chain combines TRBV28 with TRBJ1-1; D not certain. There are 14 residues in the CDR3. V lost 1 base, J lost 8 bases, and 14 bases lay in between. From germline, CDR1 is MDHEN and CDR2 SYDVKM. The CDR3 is CASSLYQVVGEAFF. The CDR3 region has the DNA TGTGCCAGCAGTTTATACCAAGTTGTGGGAGAAGCTTTCTTT.

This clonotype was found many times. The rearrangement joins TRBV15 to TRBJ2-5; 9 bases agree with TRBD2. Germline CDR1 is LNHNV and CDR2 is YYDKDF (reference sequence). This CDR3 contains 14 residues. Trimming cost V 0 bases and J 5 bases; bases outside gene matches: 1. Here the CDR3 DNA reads TGTGCCACCAGCAGAGATCTAGCGGGGGAGACCCAGTACTTC. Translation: CATSRDLAGETQYF. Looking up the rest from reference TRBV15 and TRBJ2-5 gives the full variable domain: DAMVIQNPRYQVTQFGKPVTLSCSQTLNHNVMYWYQQKSSQAPKLLFHYYDKDFNNEADTPDNFQSRRPNTSFCFLDIRSPGLGDTAMYLCATSRDLAGETQYFGPGTRLLVL.

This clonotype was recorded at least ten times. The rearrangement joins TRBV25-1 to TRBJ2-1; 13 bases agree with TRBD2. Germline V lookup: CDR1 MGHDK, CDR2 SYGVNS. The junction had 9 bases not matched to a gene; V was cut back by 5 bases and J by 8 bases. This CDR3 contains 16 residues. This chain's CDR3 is CASSKGLAGMRDEQFF. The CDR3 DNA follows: TGTGCCAGCAGTAAGGGACTAGCGGGGATGCGGGATGAGCAGTTCTTC.

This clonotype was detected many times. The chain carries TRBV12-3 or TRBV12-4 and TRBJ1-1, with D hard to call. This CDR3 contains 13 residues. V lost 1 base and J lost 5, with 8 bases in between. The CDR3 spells CASSLGWRTEAFF. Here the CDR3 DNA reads TGTGCCAGCAGTTTAGGATGGAGGACTGAAGCTTTCTTT.

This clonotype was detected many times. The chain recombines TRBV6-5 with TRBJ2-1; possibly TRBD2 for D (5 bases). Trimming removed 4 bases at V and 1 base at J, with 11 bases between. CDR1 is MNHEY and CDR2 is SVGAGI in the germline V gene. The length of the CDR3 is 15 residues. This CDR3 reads CASSLSGTSYNEQFF. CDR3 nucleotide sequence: TGTGCCAGCAGTTTGTCGGGAACTTCCTACAATGAGCAGTTCTTC.

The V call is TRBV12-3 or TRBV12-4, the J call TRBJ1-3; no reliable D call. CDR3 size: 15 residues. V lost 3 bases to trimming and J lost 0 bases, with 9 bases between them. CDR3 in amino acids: CASSLMASSGNTIYF. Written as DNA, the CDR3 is TGTGCCAGCAGTTTGATGGCGAGCTCTGGAAACACCATATATTTT.

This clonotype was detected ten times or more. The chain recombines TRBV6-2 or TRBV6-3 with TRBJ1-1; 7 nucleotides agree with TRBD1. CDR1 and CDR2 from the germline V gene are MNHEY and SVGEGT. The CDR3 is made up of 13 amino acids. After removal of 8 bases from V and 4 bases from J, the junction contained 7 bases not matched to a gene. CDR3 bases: TGTGCCAGCGCTTTACAGGGGCTCACTGAAGCTTTCTTT. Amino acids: CASALQGLTEAFF.

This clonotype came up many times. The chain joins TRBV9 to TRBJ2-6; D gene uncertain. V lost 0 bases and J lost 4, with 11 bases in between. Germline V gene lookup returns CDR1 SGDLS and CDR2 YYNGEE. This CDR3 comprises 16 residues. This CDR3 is CASSVGPAAGANVLTF. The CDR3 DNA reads TGTGCCAGCAGCGTAGGTCCGGCGGCCGGGGCCAACGTCCTGACTTTC.

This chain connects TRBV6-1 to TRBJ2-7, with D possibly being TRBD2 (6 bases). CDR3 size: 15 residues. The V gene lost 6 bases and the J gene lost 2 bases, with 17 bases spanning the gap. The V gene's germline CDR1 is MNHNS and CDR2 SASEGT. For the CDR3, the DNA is TGTGCCAGCAGATCATCGGGACTGATGACCTACGAGCAGTACTTC. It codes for CASRSSGLMTYEQYF.

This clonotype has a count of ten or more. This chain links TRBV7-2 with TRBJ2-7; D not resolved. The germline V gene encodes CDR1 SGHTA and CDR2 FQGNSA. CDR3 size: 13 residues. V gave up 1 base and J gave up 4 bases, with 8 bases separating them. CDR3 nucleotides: TGTGCCAGCAGCTTAGGGCAGAGATACGAGCAGTACGTC. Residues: CASSLGQRYEQYV.

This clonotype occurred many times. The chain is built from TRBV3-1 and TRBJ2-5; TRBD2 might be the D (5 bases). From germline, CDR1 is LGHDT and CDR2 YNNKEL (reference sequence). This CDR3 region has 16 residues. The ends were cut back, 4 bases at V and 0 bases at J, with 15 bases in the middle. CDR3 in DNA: TGTGCCAGCAGCCTGAGGACGGACTCGTACCAAGAGACCCAGTACTTC. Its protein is CASSLRTDSYQETQYF.